The clone carrying this TCR beta chain was detected only once. The data stem from a study of shared clonotypes between healthy human individuals. CDR3 size: 13 residues. Germline CDR1 and CDR2: LNHDA and SQIVND (reference sequence). Trimming took 3 bases from V and 10 from J, leaving 10 bases between them. Clones were read by immunoSEQ multiplex PCR, and TCRdb kept only the in-frame ones, dropping some. This sample carries about a million clones, approximately 80% of them seen once, and the ten largest clones take more than 0.85%. V gene TRBV19 combines with J gene TRBJ1-6; D not certain. This TCR was recovered from a man aged 18 to 35 in good health. Some clones in this sample may be carry-over from other donors' samples. What was sequenced was memory CD4+ T cells from PBMCs. Subset in this sample: CD45RA-negative fraction. DNA for the CDR3: TGTGCCAGTAGTATTCTACCTCGATCACCCCTCCACTTT. This gives the protein CASSILPRSPLHF.